One sample yielded the 10 T cell receptor beta chains listed below, sequenced in a study of tissue T cells after allogeneic stem cell transplantation. TCRdb's copy holds only in-frame clones and misses some; the assay was immunoSEQ multiplex PCR. The sample has about 9,000 clones; under 55% are singletons. The time point denotes: mouse harvest day 7 after allogeneic transplant. Tail vein injection delivered 10^7 T-cell-depleted bone marrow cells and 10^6 splenic CD5+ T cells. The sequenced sample was gut tissue. The receptors were sampled from a female BALB/c mouse given C57BL/6 T cells with graft-versus-host disease after an allogeneic hematopoietic cell transplant.

This clone was counted between two and nine times. The gene symbols are mouse symbols. The read ends 1 residue shy of where the CDR3 ends; the end is completed using the germline J gene. The rearrangement links TRBV26 to TRBJ1-3; 10 bases are shared with TRBD1. Germline CDR1 and CDR2: KGHPV and FQNQEV (reference sequence). The junction had 2 bases not matched to a gene; V was cut back by 2 bases and J by 4 bases. The CDR3 has 15 amino acids. The sequenced part of the CDR3 DNA is TGTGCCAGCAGTCTGGGGACAGGGGTCGGAAATACGCTCTAT. Amino acid sequence: CASSLGTGVGNTLY. The entire CDR3 is CASSLGTGVGNTLYF.

In regard to this clone: Here the gene names and germline are mouse. The sequenced part of the CDR3 DNA is TGTGGTGCTAGGGAGGGGGCGGACACAGAAGTCTTC. It translates to CGAREGADTEVF. The full CDR3 reads CGAREGADTEVFF. This rearrangement joins TRBV20 to TRBJ1-1, with D perhaps matching TRBD1 (6 bases). The CDR3 goes on 1 residue after the read ends, and that part is filled in from the germline J gene. V dropped 0 bases and J dropped 3 bases, with 8 bases sitting between them. Germline-derived CDR1 and CDR2 are GFQATS and STVNSAI. The CDR3 covers 13 residues.

For this clone: Mouse gene names apply. The DNA ends 1 residue before the CDR3 does, and the rest of the CDR3 is filled in from the germline J gene. This chain joins TRBV26 and TRBJ2-2; TRBD1 is a possible D gene (6 bases). This CDR3 region has 14 residues. CDR1 and CDR2 from the germline V gene are KGHPV and FQNQEV (reference sequence). V lost 0 bases to trimming and J lost 7 bases, with 9 bases between them. CDR3: CASSLSQGSGQLYF. Partial CDR3 DNA: TGTGCCAGCAGTCTGTCTCAGGGGAGCGGGCAGCTCTAC.

As to this clone: Germline and genes here are mouse. The read terminates 1 residue ahead of where the CDR3 ends, so the germline J gene completes it. Other DNA sequences in this specimen translate into the identical CDR3. The V call is TRBV16, the J call TRBJ2-2; D may match TRBD1 or TRBD2 (5 bases each). Looked up from germline, CDR1 is SGHSA and CDR2 is FRNQAP. Trimming took 5 bases from V and 0 from J, leaving 10 bases between them. The CDR3 spans 15 residues. The sequenced CDR3 bases are TGTGCAAGCAGCCGGGACGGATCAAACACCGGGCAGCTCTAC. Translation gives CASSRDGSNTGQLY. The whole CDR3 protein is CASSRDGSNTGQLYF. Based on the CDR3 plus reference TRBV16 and TRBJ2-2, the full variable domain is NAGVIQTPRHKVTGKGQEATLWCEPISGHSAVFWYRQTIVQGLEFLTYFRNQAPIDDSGMPKERFSAQMPNQSHSTLKIQSTQPQDSAVYLCASSRDGSNTGQLYFGEGSKLTVL.

As concerns this clone: These gene names are mouse names. The CDR3 end falls 1 residue outside the read, so it is completed with the germline J gene. The chain carries TRBV3 and TRBJ2-1; 8 bases fit TRBD2. Germline values: CDR1 SNHLY, CDR2 FYNGKV (reference sequence). The CDR3 runs 14 residues. V was clipped by 2 bases and J by 6 bases; unmatched bases: 3. The covered CDR3 bases are TGTGCCAGCAGCTTAAGGGGGGGGCGTGCTGAGCAGTTC. This codes for CASSLRGGRAEQF. The whole CDR3 region reads CASSLRGGRAEQFF.

As regards this clone: Gene names are the mouse ones. The read ends 1 residue shy of where the CDR3 ends; the end is completed using the germline J gene. The chain recombines TRBV26 with TRBJ1-4; 8 nucleotides agree with TRBD1. J lost 7 bases, V lost 3 bases, and 4 bases had no gene match. Germline CDR1 is KGHPV and CDR2 is FQNQEV (reference sequence). This CDR3 region has 14 residues. Here the CDR3 reads CASSLGQGAERLFF. The CDR3 bases that were read are TGTGCCAGCAGTCTTGGACAGGGAGCCGAAAGATTATTT.

Notes on this clone: Gene names refer to mouse genes. The read comes to an end 1 residue before the CDR3 does, leaving the germline J gene to fill in the end. The J gene is TRBJ2-5, the V gene TRBV13-2; no definite D call. Deletions cut 2 bases from V and 10 bases from J, with 5 bases between. There are 10 residues in the CDR3. Germline V lookup: CDR1 NNHNN, CDR2 SYGAGS (reference sequence). CDR3 DNA, as far as it was read: TGTGCCAGCGGTGAAGGGCCCCAGTAC. It encodes CASGEGPQY. In full, the CDR3 is CASGEGPQYF.

On this clone itself: Each gene name is a mouse one. Incomplete CDR3 DNA: TGCACCTGCAGTGCGGGGACAGGGGGCGCGGGCACAGAAGTCTTC. Protein product: CTCSAGTGGAGTEVF. The entire CDR3 protein reads CTCSAGTGGAGTEVFF. The chain is built from TRBV1 and TRBJ1-1, with 12 bases aligning to TRBD1. The missing CDR3 end, 1 residue past where the read stops, is filled in from the germline J gene. J gave up 4 bases and V 3 bases, and 6 bases lay outside the gene matches. Germline values: CDR1 NSQYPW, CDR2 LRSPGD (reference sequence). The CDR3 runs to 16 residues.

By sample share, this clone is large. The germline and genes are mouse ones. The missing CDR3 end, 1 residue past where the read stops, is filled in from the germline J gene. The chain links TRBV13-3 to TRBJ1-2, with 8 bases identical to TRBD1. V shed 3 bases and J 6 bases; nucleotides not matched to a gene: 1. The CDR3 is 12 residues long. Germline V gene sequence: CDR1 NNHDY, CDR2 SYVADS. The CDR3 reads CASSGTGPDYTF. The sequenced CDR3 bases are TGTGCCAGCAGTGGGACAGGGCCCGACTACACC.

This clone was seen more than once but under ten times. The gene symbols are mouse symbols. Read data end 1 residue before the CDR3 end; the end is taken from the germline J gene. The rearrangement links TRBV26 to TRBJ1-3; D not certain. The germline V gene has CDR1 KGHPV and CDR2 FQNQEV (reference sequence). Trimming pared 5 bases from V and 0 bases from J, leaving 5 bases between. This CDR3 region has 13 residues. The chain's CDR3 is CASSDNSGNTLYF. CDR3 DNA, as far as it was read: TGTGCCAGCAGTGACAATTCTGGAAATACGCTCTAT.